This is a list of T cell receptor beta chains from one sample in a study of blood T cell repertoires in COVID-19. Method: immunoSEQ multiplex PCR; TCRdb's copy keeps in-frame clones and lacks some. The sample consists of almost 250,000 clones, more than 85% of them appearing once. Material: PBMCs or T cells enriched from blood (not recorded which). Receptor source: a woman under 40 who had recovered from COVID-19. CDR3s include the opening cysteine and the closing phenylalanine or tryptophan. D genes are given only for firm matches. Size is omitted from some rows. Given values are once, few, many or a class for expanded clones.

>TRBD1|NA|TRBJ2-1|TRBV28
CASSLGQGISYNEQFF
TGTGCCAGCAGCCTGGGACAGGGTATCTCCTACAATGAGCAGTTCTTC
>TRBD1|NA|TRBJ1-5|TRBV7-2
CASSSGQVNQPQHF
TGTGCCAGCAGCTCGGGACAGGTCAATCAGCCCCAGCATTTT
>NA|NA|TRBJ1-6|TRBV20-1
CSASTGVGSPLHF
TGCAGTGCTAGTACGGGGGTCGGGTCACCCCTCCACTTT
>NA|NA|TRBJ1-6|TRBV3-1/TRBV3-2
CASSIETGGNSPLHF
TGTGCCAGCAGCATCGAGACAGGTGGGAATTCACCCCTCCACTTT
>TRBD1|NA|TRBJ2-2|TRBV4-3
CASSQGSTGWSGELFF
TGCGCCAGCAGCCAAGGGTCGACAGGGTGGTCCGGGGAGCTGTTTTTT
>NA|NA|TRBJ1-2|TRBV19
CASSIGILGGYTF
TGTGCCAGTAGTATAGGAATCCTAGGTGGCTACACCTTC
>TRBD2|NA|TRBJ2-1|TRBV28
CASSLVSSGWNEQFF
TGTGCCAGCAGTTTGGTCTCTAGCGGGTGGAATGAGCAGTTCTTC
>NA|NA|TRBJ1-5|TRBV7-8
CASSLRTEHYSNQPQHF
TGTGCCAGCAGCTTACGGACAGAGCATTATAGCAATCAGCCCCAGCATTTT
>TRBD2|NA|TRBJ2-1|TRBV3-1/TRBV3-2
CASSQGLAGGPSNEQFF
TGTGCCAGCAGCCAAGGACTAGCGGGAGGGCCGTCCAATGAGCAGTTCTTC
>TRBD1|NA|TRBJ1-2|TRBV4-1
CASTRTGTFEGYGYTF
TGCGCCAGCACCCGGACAGGGACCTTTGAGGGCTATGGCTACACCTTC
>TRBD1|NA|TRBJ1-5|TRBV29-1
CSVGTGQGGNQPQHF
TGCAGCGTTGGGACGGGACAGGGGGGGAATCAGCCCCAGCATTTT
>TRBD1|NA|TRBJ2-3|TRBV6-5
CATKTGTDTQYF
TGTGCCACCAAGACAGGGACAGATACGCAGTATTTT
>NA|once|TRBJ1-2|TRBV19
CASSIAEGGYTF
TGTGCCAGTAGTATAGCGGAGGGTGGCTACACCTTC
>TRBD2|NA|TRBJ2-3|TRBV11-3
CASSLGLARTDTQYF
TGTGCCAGCAGCTTAGGACTAGCGAGAACAGATACGCAGTATTTT
>NA|once|TRBJ2-1|TRBV7-9
CASSFLPPQFF
TGTGCCAGCAGCTTTCTTCCCCCGCAGTTCTTC
>TRBD1|NA|TRBJ1-1|TRBV19
CASQEQGLRAFF
TGTGCCAGTCAAGAACAGGGGCTACGAGCTTTCTTT
>NA|NA|TRBJ1-2|TRBV16
CASSQTTPKTKAGYTF
TGTGCCAGCAGCCAAACAACCCCAAAGACAAAAGCCGGCTACACCTTC
>TRBD1|NA|TRBJ1-3|TRBV5-1
CASSSGQGASGNTIYF
TGCGCCAGCAGCTCCGGACAGGGGGCGTCTGGAAACACCATATATTTT
>NA|NA|TRBJ2-1|TRBV7-8
CASSSPSGSEQFF
TGTGCCAGCAGCTCCCCCTCTGGGAGTGAGCAGTTCTTC
>TRBD2|NA|TRBJ2-3|TRBV7-9
CASSSGLAHTDTQYF
TGTGCCAGCAGCTCGGGACTAGCGCACACAGATACGCAGTATTTT
>NA|NA|TRBJ1-1|TRBV2
CASIPTGLNTEAFF
TGTGCCAGCATCCCGACAGGTCTGAACACTGAAGCTTTCTTT
>NA|NA|TRBJ2-7|TRBV7-2
CASSFRTTTPSYEQYF
TGTGCCAGCAGCTTCCGGACTACCACACCCTCCTACGAGCAGTACTTC
>NA|once|TRBJ2-4|TRBV20-1
CSARGPGLPHF
TGCAGTGCTAGAGGCCCAGGGCTCCCGCACTTC
>NA|NA|TRBJ1-1|TRBV28
CASSFHSGRGDTEAFF
TGTGCCAGCAGTTTCCACTCCGGGAGGGGCGACACTGAAGCTTTCTTT
>TRBD1|NA|TRBJ2-2|TRBV18
CASSQQTGGRSTGELFF
TGTGCCAGCTCACAACAGACAGGGGGCCGTAGCACCGGGGAGCTGTTTTTT
>NA|NA|TRBJ2-1|TRBV30
CACASYNEQFF
TGTGCCTGTGCGTCGTACAATGAGCAGTTCTTC
>NA|NA|TRBJ1-3|TRBV9
CASRPTGDSGNTIYF
TGTGCCAGCAGGCCCACAGGTGACTCTGGAAACACCATATATTTT